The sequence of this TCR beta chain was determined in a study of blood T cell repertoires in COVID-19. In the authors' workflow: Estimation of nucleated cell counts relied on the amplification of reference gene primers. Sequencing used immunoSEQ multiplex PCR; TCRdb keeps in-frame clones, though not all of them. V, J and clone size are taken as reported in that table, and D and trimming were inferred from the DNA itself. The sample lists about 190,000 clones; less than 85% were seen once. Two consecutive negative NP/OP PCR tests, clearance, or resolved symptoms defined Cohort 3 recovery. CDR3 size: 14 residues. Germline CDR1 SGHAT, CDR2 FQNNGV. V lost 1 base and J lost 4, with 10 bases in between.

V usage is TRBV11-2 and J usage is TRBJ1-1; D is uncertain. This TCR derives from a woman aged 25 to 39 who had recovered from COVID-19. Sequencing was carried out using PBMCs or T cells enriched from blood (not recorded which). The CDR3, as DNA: TGTGCCAGCAGCTTAGCTACGGAGATCACTGAAGCTTTCTTT. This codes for CASSLATEITEAFF.